This T cell receptor (beta chain) originates from a study of CD8+ T cells in alopecia areata. At the level of the study: Severity of treated patients was scored by affected scalp percentage.

General study results and limits: Scalp repertoires also include resident alphabeta T cells from normal skin.

CDR3 length: 13 residues. Losses at the gene ends were 4 bases for V and 11 bases for J; bases not matched to a gene: 7. Germline values: CDR1 SGHDT, CDR2 YYEEEE. cDNA prepared by RNA extraction and subsequent reverse transcription served as the template for sequencing. Measured with immunoSEQ multiplex PCR; TCRdb has only the in-frame clones, and not every one. Of 200,000 to 250,000 clones listed, around three fifths are singletons. To note about this clone: No antigen is known for it.

Regarding treatment: oral pan-JAK inhibitor, 5-10 mg twice daily. The chain recombines TRBV5-6 with TRBJ1-1; 11 bases match TRBD1. The TCR originated in a human donor with alopecia areata. The specimen was CD4+ T cells sorted from blood, collected at week 4, from a patient treated with tofacitinib. The DNA of the CDR3 is TGTGCCAGCAGCACAGGGACAGGGGGGCGGGCTTTCTTT. Protein sequence: CASSTGTGGRAFF.